The clone carrying this T cell receptor beta chain was seen a few times. The target antigen is unknown. This entry is derived from a study of CD8 T cells in ankylosing spondylitis. General study results and limits: A TCR beta motif of fewer than ten highly homologous variants seemed to mark ankylosing spondylitis blood.

Libraries of TCR beta came from quantitative 5'-RACE with molecular barcodes. MiXCR, run by TCRdb on the 5' RACE reads, gives a single entry per CDR3 protein. Here the sample spans 300,000 to 350,000 distinct CDR3 sequences, roughly 20% being singletons. Germline CDR1 and CDR2: DFQATT and SNEGSKA (reference sequence). The length of the CDR3 is 14 residues. V lost 6 bases and J lost 2; bases outside the gene matches: 3. Sequencing was performed on blood, either unsorted or a sorted T cell fraction (not recorded which). The rearrangement links TRBV20-1 to TRBJ2-1; 11 bases match TRBD2. The clonotype originates from a female donor with ankylosing spondylitis or in good health (not recorded which). The CDR3 DNA reads TGCAGTGCGTCGACTAGCGGGACCTACAATGAGCAGTTCTTC. Translated: CSASTSGTYNEQFF.